This T cell receptor (beta chain) was identified during a study of T cells in Graves' hyperthyroidism and ophthalmopathy. The study's findings and limits: Most clonotypes expanded in the thyroid (above 0.001) were also present in blood. A 13 V-J signature model discriminated ophthalmopathy versus stable hyperthyroidism.

The CDR3 extends over 13 amino acids. V was pared by 0 bases and J by 4 bases, with 4 bases between. The V gene's germline CDR1 is SGDLS and CDR2 YYNGEE. Amplified TCR beta CDR3 regions came from RNA transcripts. An initial round of RT-PCR targeting the TCR CDR3 relied on the HTBI primer set. From the multiplex PCR reads, TCRdb called clonotypes with MiXCR, one entry per CDR3 protein. Found here are about 760,000 distinct CDR3 sequences, roughly a third of them singletons; the top ten hold 30% to 40%. For Graves' hyperthyroidism to be stable, ophthalmopathy could not progress within 18 months. About this clonotype itself: The antigen is unknown.

Material: blood. The chain recombines TRBV9 with TRBJ2-2; no firm D call. The receptor comes from a woman aged 40 to 50 with Graves' hyperthyroidism. CDR3 nucleotides: TGTGCCAGCAGCGTAGAACCCACCGGGGAGCTGTTTTTT. Its translation: CASSVEPTGELFF.